The 27 T cell receptor beta chains presented below share a single source sample, sequenced in a study of a mutant IDH1 vaccine in newly diagnosed glioma. Using immunoSEQ multiplex PCR, the repertoire was profiled, and TCRdb retains in-frame clones only, with some absent. The sample lists around 37,000 clones, roughly 78% seen once, with just over 9% in the top ten. Stated time point: baseline, week 1 (first vaccination visit). Treatment indicated: pre-vaccination baseline after standard-of-care therapy. The specimen was PBMCs, collected from a glioma patient treated with radiotherapy, temozolomide or both. These receptors originate from a man aged 40-50 years with glioma. Some clones in this sample may be carry-over from other donors' samples.

The gene calls are TRBV9 and TRBJ2-7, with no clear D. Germline CDR1 SGDLS, CDR2 YYNGEE. V was trimmed by 0 bases and J by 0 bases, leaving 7 bases between them. CDR3 length: 14 amino acids. In nucleotides, the CDR3 is TGTGCCAGCAGCGTAGGGTCTGCCTCCTACGAGCAGTACTTC. Protein sequence: CASSVGSASYEQYF.

This chain joins TRBV6-1 and TRBJ1-1, with 7 positions matching TRBD1. Germline CDR1 MNHNS, CDR2 SASEGT. CDR3 length: 14 residues. V was pared by 7 bases and J by 1 base, with 6 bases of the junction left unmatched. This chain's CDR3 is CASTFWTGNTEAFF. The CDR3 DNA reads TGTGCCAGCACCTTTTGGACAGGGAACACTGAAGCTTTCTTT.

The J gene is TRBJ1-2, the V gene TRBV11-2; D might be TRBD1 (5 bases). From germline, CDR1 is SGHAT and CDR2 FQNNGV. V was clipped by 6 bases and J by 8 bases, with 16 bases between them. The CDR3 is 13 amino acids. CDR3 amino acids: CASSNTGSQGYTF. CDR3 nucleotides: TGTGCCAGCAGTAATACAGGTTCGCAGGGCTACACCTTC.

The chain recombines TRBV5-6 with TRBJ1-1; a possible D gene is TRBD1 (5 bases). Germline V gene lookup returns CDR1 SGHDT and CDR2 YYEEEE. Trimming stripped 1 base from V and 7 bases from J, with 17 bases between. The CDR3 loop spans 15 amino acids. Here the CDR3 DNA reads TGTGCCAGCAGCTTGATAACAGGACGTAGTGTTGAAGCTTTCTTT. It is translated as CASSLITGRSVEAFF.

This chain links TRBV30 with TRBJ1-2; possibly TRBD1 for D (6 bases). The CDR3 has 14 residues. Trimming left V 3 bases short and J 7 bases short, with 18 bases between. Germline V gene lookup returns CDR1 GTSNPN and CDR2 SVGIG (reference sequence). The CDR3, as DNA: TGTGCCTGGAGCCTGGGGGGGGCGAGGGGTGGCTACACCTTC. Translating it yields CAWSLGGARGGYTF.

V and J are TRBV6-1 and TRBJ1-4, with 7 bases identical to TRBD1. Germline V CDR1 and CDR2: MNHNS, SASEGT. The V and J ends lost 11 bases and 6 bases, in that order; junction bases with no gene match: 9. The CDR3 sequence is 13 residues long. The CDR3 is CAARGRGDEKLFF. The CDR3 bases are TGTGCCGCCCGGGGCAGGGGGGATGAAAAACTGTTTTTT.

This chain uses TRBV5-1 with TRBJ2-6, with no clear D. This CDR3 region has 16 residues. Trimming pared 1 base from V and 0 bases from J, leaving 8 bases between. The germline V gene encodes CDR1 SGHRS and CDR2 YFSETQ. CDR3 residues: CASSLQSLSGANVLTF. CDR3 coding DNA: TGCGCCAGCAGCTTGCAGTCCCTCTCTGGGGCCAACGTCCTGACTTTC.

This clone was seen only a few times. V is TRBV10-2 and J is TRBJ1-2, with D hard to call. The CDR3 contains 13 residues. Looked up from germline, CDR1 is WSHSY and CDR2 is SAAADI. V was pared by 2 bases and J by 7 bases, with 11 bases between. In nucleotides, the CDR3 is TGCGCCAGCAGTGAGCGAGGGCCTGGTGGCTACACCTTC. This encodes CASSERGPGGYTF.

The gene calls are TRBV5-1 and TRBJ1-1; 8 bases line up with TRBD1. Trimming removed 1 base from V and 1 base from J; junction bases left unmatched: 0. The germline gives CDR1 SGHRS, CDR2 YFSETQ. The CDR3 length is 14 residues. The CDR3 spells CASSLTGGNTEAFF. The CDR3 DNA sequence: TGCGCCAGCAGCTTGACAGGGGGGAACACTGAAGCTTTCTTT.

The chain employs TRBV6-1 and TRBJ1-1; D not certain. The CDR3 is 12 amino acids. Germline assignment: CDR1 MNHNS and CDR2 SASEGT. Trimming shortened V by 1 base and J by 4 bases, and 4 bases separated the two germline ends. CDR3 sequence: CASSEVGTEAFF. For the CDR3, the DNA is TGTGCCAGCAGTGAAGTAGGCACTGAAGCTTTCTTT.

The chain links TRBV6-1 to TRBJ1-2; TRBD1 aligns across 8 bases. The V and J ends lost 4 bases and 0 bases, in that order; junction bases with no gene match: 7. The CDR3 runs to 16 residues. Germline assignment: CDR1 MNHNS and CDR2 SASEGT. CDR3 protein: CASSAPGQVSNYGYTF. The CDR3 nucleotides read TGTGCCAGCAGTGCGCCGGGACAGGTGTCTAACTATGGCTACACCTTC.

This chain joins TRBV28 and TRBJ1-2, with D uncertain. Germline CDR1 MDHEN, CDR2 SYDVKM. This CDR3 is 11 amino acids long. Trimming cost V 3 bases and J 4 bases, with 3 bases left between them. Here the CDR3 DNA reads TGTGCCAGCAGTTTTCGCTATGGCTACACCTTC. As protein: CASSFRYGYTF.

With respect to this clone: A junction boundary mismatches the germline segment, possibly from a read error. Within the sample, other DNA sequences also encode this same CDR3. V and J are TRBV6-1 and TRBJ2-6, with D tentatively TRBD1 (5 bases). This CDR3 is built from 15 residues. Germline CDR1 MNHNS, CDR2 SASEGT. Here the CDR3 reads CASSLELTGANVLTF. The CDR3 DNA sequence: TGTGCCAGCAGCCTTGAATTGACTGGGGCCAACGTCCTGACTTTT.

About this clone itself: The junction shows a germline mismatch at one end, possibly a read error. CDR3 residues: CASRPGRAENAGELFF. In DNA form, the CDR3 reads TGTGCCAGTAGACCGGGTAGAGCTGAGAACGCCGGGGAGCTGTTTTTT. The V and J genes are TRBV19 and TRBJ2-2; D unclear. This CDR3 comprises 16 residues. Germline assignment: CDR1 LNHDA and CDR2 SQIVND (reference sequence).

This chain's CDR3 is CASSLGPNGAYEQYF. The CDR3, as DNA: TGTGCCAGCAGCTTAGGGCCTAATGGGGCCTACGAGCAGTACTTC. The chain combines TRBV7-2 with TRBJ2-7; no definite D call. The CDR3 runs to 15 residues. Germline-derived CDR1 and CDR2 are SGHTA and FQGNSA. Trimming pared 1 base from V and 2 bases from J, leaving 12 bases between.

The chain is built from TRBV5-1 and TRBJ2-7; 7 nucleotides line up with TRBD2. In germline, CDR1 is SGHRS, CDR2 YFSETQ. The CDR3 sequence is 17 residues long. V trimming: 7 bases; J trimming: 5 bases; junction bases outside the gene matches: 21. The CDR3 DNA sequence: TGCGCCAGCCCAGGACTAGAGAACAGGAAGCCTAGGGACGAGCAGTACTTC. It translates to CASPGLENRKPRDEQYF.

This clone was seen just once. This chain uses TRBV29-1 with TRBJ2-1; D call uncertain. Trimming pared 3 bases from V and 2 bases from J, leaving 5 bases between. CDR1 SQVTM and CDR2 ANQGSEA come from the germline V gene. The CDR3 spans 12 residues. CDR3 region: CSVDGAYNEQFF. CDR3 nucleotides: TGCAGCGTTGACGGAGCCTACAATGAGCAGTTCTTC.

This chain uses TRBV11-3 with TRBJ1-1; D gene uncertain. Germline V lookup: CDR1 SGHNT, CDR2 YENEEA. Between the trimmed V and J ends, which lost 5 bases and 2 bases, there was a span of 12 bases. The CDR3 has 14 amino acids. CDR3 nucleotides: TGTGCCAGCAGCCATGGACCGACTAACACTGAAGCTTTCTTT. This translates into CASSHGPTNTEAFF.

Concerning this clone itself: Germline and junction disagree at one end, which may indicate a read error. The chain recombines TRBV29-1 with TRBJ2-5, with a weak D call TRBD2 (5 bases). Germline V gene lookup returns CDR1 SQVTM and CDR2 ANQGSEA. The CDR3 is 14 amino acids. CDR3 bases: TGCAGCGCTGAACGGGGTGGGTCGGGAGAGACCCAGTACTTC. Its protein product is CSAERGGSGETQYF.

This clone was seen only once. This chain uses TRBV6-1 with TRBJ2-3; the match to TRBD2 covers 8 bases. This CDR3 comprises 14 residues. CDR1 and CDR2 (germline): MNHNS, SASEGT. J was trimmed by 4 bases and V by 2 bases; bases with no gene match: 2. The CDR3 DNA reads as TGTGCCAGCAGTGAACTAGCGGGCGCAGATACGCAGTATTTT. It is translated as CASSELAGADTQYF.

CDR3 in DNA: TGTGCCAGCAGTTTGAGGGGGCGGGCGGATTCACCCCTCCACTTT. It translates to CASSLRGRADSPLHF. The chain carries TRBV27 and TRBJ1-6; TRBD1 matches 7 bases. Per germline, CDR1 MNHEY and CDR2 SMNVEV (reference sequence). The CDR3 contains 15 residues. The ends lost 3 bases at V and 8 bases at J; junction bases unmatched: 7.

This clone turned up a few times. The genes are TRBV5-1 and TRBJ1-1, with 10 bases matching TRBD1. Germline V CDR1 and CDR2: SGHRS, YFSETQ. CDR3 length: 16 amino acids. V shed 3 bases, J shed 4 bases, and the junction held 9 bases outside the gene matches. The CDR3 region has the DNA TGCGCCAGCAGCTCCGGGACAGGGGCTCTTGTCACTGAAGCTTTCTTT. Translation: CASSSGTGALVTEAFF.

There are a few counts of this clone. The V and J genes are TRBV9 and TRBJ2-2; D ambiguous. Per germline, CDR1 SGDLS and CDR2 YYNGEE. The CDR3 is 14 residues long. Trimming pared 2 bases from V and 7 bases from J, leaving 12 bases between. The chain's CDR3 is CASSVRQDGGELFF. As DNA, the CDR3 is TGTGCCAGCAGCGTTCGCCAGGATGGCGGGGAGCTGTTTTTT.

The chain carries TRBV6-6 and TRBJ2-6; the match to TRBD1 covers 10 bases. V trimming: 4 bases; J trimming: 2 bases; junction bases outside the gene matches: 2. The germline V gene encodes CDR1 MNHNY and CDR2 SVGAGI (reference sequence). The CDR3 sequence is 16 residues long. The CDR3 protein is CASSLTGGAGANVLTF. As DNA, the CDR3 is TGTGCCAGCAGTTTGACAGGGGGCGCTGGGGCCAACGTCCTGACTTTC.

The V and J genes are TRBV19 and TRBJ2-2, with D perhaps matching TRBD1 (5 bases). V was pared by 4 bases and J by 4 bases, with 13 bases between. The CDR3 consists of 15 residues. Germline V gene sequence: CDR1 LNHDA, CDR2 SQIVND (reference sequence). The CDR3 DNA follows: TGTGCCAGTAGTAACACAGGAGCGACCACCGGGGAGCTGTTTTTT. Protein sequence: CASSNTGATTGELFF.

The chain links TRBV14 to TRBJ1-5; no definite D call. The germline CDR1 and CDR2 sequences are SGHDN and FVKESK. The CDR3 is 13 residues long. V was cut by 1 base and J by 6 bases, with 7 bases left in between. This CDR3 reads CASSQGAGQPQHF. The CDR3 nucleotides are TGTGCCAGCAGCCAAGGAGCCGGTCAGCCCCAGCATTTT.

The CDR3 nucleotides are TGTGCCTGGAGTGTAAAGGGCCTTGGAAACACCATATATTTT. Translation gives CAWSVKGLGNTIYF. The chain combines TRBV30 with TRBJ1-3; D is uncertain. The CDR3 covers 14 residues. The germline V and J ends were trimmed by 0 bases and 3 bases, with 9 bases remaining between them. Germline values: CDR1 GTSNPN, CDR2 SVGIG (reference sequence).